This T cell receptor beta chain was observed in a study of T cell responses to AZD1222 COVID-19 vaccine. Study-wide results and caveats: There were vaccine-associated CD4 TCRs across spike, dominant at 160-218 and 743-854. The repertoires were collected only after the peak T cell response.

This CDR3 region has 13 residues. Per the germline V gene, CDR1 is LNHNV and CDR2 is YYDKDF (reference sequence). Trimming stripped 10 bases from V and 8 bases from J, with 20 bases between. Method: immunoSEQ multiplex PCR; TCRdb's copy keeps in-frame clones and lacks some. The table shows tens of thousands of clones, with over 65% occurring only once. Concerning this clone itself: Its antigen is as yet unknown.

Sequencing was performed on peripheral blood, taken on day 0 of AZD1222 vaccination. The sequence came from an adult in good health. The V and J genes are TRBV15 and TRBJ1-1; D is possibly TRBD1 (6 bases). The CDR3 reads CAISRGGLKEAFF. The CDR3 DNA reads as TGTGCCATCTCAAGGGGGGGTCTTAAGGAAGCTTTCTTT.